The 25 T cell receptor beta chains given below trace back to one sample, sequenced in a study of cytomegalovirus exposure and HLA in healthy donors. Amplification used 60 Vbeta primers and 13 Jbeta primers. Some clones are missing from TCRdb's copy, which holds only in-frame ones; the method was immunoSEQ multiplex PCR. This sample has approximately 100,000 clones, with 60% to 85% found just once. The specimen sequenced was PBMCs. These receptors originate from a man aged 50-59 years in good health and CMV-seropositive.

The rearrangement joins TRBV27 to TRBJ2-3, with D maybe TRBD2 (5 bases). Germline CDR1 reads MNHEY; CDR2 reads SMNVEV (reference sequence). The CDR3 has 14 amino acids. The V gene lost 11 bases and the J gene lost 4 bases, with 19 bases spanning the gap. The CDR3: CASQTGLASDTQYF. The CDR3, as DNA: TGTGCCTCTCAAACCGGACTTGCGTCAGATACGCAGTATTTT.

The gene calls are TRBV28 and TRBJ1-5; 9 bases align to TRBD1. The CDR3 sequence is 17 residues long. Trimming at V came to 5 bases and at J to 4 bases, leaving 12 bases not matched to a gene. In germline, CDR1 is MDHEN, CDR2 SYDVKM. This CDR3 reads CASSLRSGTGRNQPQHF. Here the CDR3 DNA reads TGTGCCAGCAGTCTCCGCTCTGGGACAGGGAGGAATCAGCCCCAGCATTTT.

This clone has just one count. CDR3: CASSLPLYNEQFF. CDR3 nucleotides: TGTGCCAGCAGCCTCCCCCTCTACAATGAGCAGTTCTTC. This chain joins TRBV9 and TRBJ2-1, with D unresolved. CDR3 length: 13 amino acids. Germline lookup yields CDR1 SGDLS and CDR2 YYNGEE. V was cut by 4 bases and J by 3 bases, with 8 bases left in between. The full variable domain, its missing parts supplied by reference TRBV9 and TRBJ2-1, is DSGVTQTPKHLITATGQRVTLRCSPRSGDLSVYWYQQSLDQGLQFLIQYYNGEERAKGNILERFSAQQFPDLHSELNLSSLELGDSALYFCASSLPLYNEQFFGPGTRLTVL.

The gene calls are TRBV7-6 and TRBJ2-2; TRBD2 aligns across 10 bases. This CDR3 contains 18 residues. CDR1 SGHVS and CDR2 FNYEAQ come from the germline V gene. The V gene end was trimmed by 3 bases and the J gene end by 3 bases; junction bases not matched to a gene: 10. The CDR3 here is CASSFKAGGQVDTGELFF. CDR3 sequence (DNA): TGTGCCAGCAGCTTCAAAGCGGGAGGGCAAGTGGACACCGGGGAGCTGTTTTTT.

A few counts support this clone. The genes are TRBV4-2 and TRBJ2-1, with 10 positions matching TRBD2. Germline-derived CDR1 and CDR2 are LGHNA and YNFKEQ. This CDR3 contains 17 residues. The trim removed 1 base at V and 5 bases at J, leaving 8 bases unmatched. CDR3 sequence (DNA): TGTGCCAGCAGCCAAGTTCCCGGGACTAGCGCTCACAATGAGCAGTTCTTC. It specifies CASSQVPGTSAHNEQFF.

CDR3 nucleotides: TGTGCCACCAGCAGAGGACAGGGAAATATCGGCAAAAACATTCAGTACTTC. It yields the protein CATSRGQGNIGKNIQYF. J is TRBJ2-4 and V is TRBV15, with 7 bases fitting TRBD1. The CDR3 is 17 amino acids. Trimming cost V 1 base and J 3 bases; bases outside gene matches: 9. Germline CDR1 LNHNV, CDR2 YYDKDF (reference sequence).

The chain recombines TRBV28 with TRBJ2-7, with 7 bases that match TRBD1. This CDR3 is built from 14 residues. Germline CDR1 reads MDHEN; CDR2 reads SYDVKM. The V segment lost 2 bases and the J segment 3 bases; nucleotides outside the gene matches: 4. CDR3 bases: TGTGCCAGCAGTTTACCAGGGGGAGTCTACGAGCAGTACTTC. It yields the protein CASSLPGGVYEQYF.

V gene TRBV6-7 combines with J gene TRBJ2-7, with D uncertain. TRBV6-7 is marked as an open reading frame, function uncertain. The CDR3 length is 13 residues. The V gene lost 2 bases and the J gene lost 7 bases, with 12 bases spanning the gap. The CDR3 DNA follows: TGTGCCAGCAGTTACCTCCCCCGTTCTGAGCAGTACTTC. Amino acids: CASSYLPRSEQYF.

The chain carries TRBV15 and TRBJ2-3; 8 bases map to TRBD1. Germline assignment: CDR1 LNHNV and CDR2 YYDKDF (reference sequence). This CDR3 comprises 18 residues. Losses at the gene ends were 0 bases for V and 3 bases for J; bases not matched to a gene: 11. CDR3: CATSRDILGTGGTDTQYF. The CDR3 coding sequence is TGTGCCACCAGCAGAGATATATTAGGGACAGGTGGGACAGATACGCAGTATTTT.

This clone has a handful of counts. V gene TRBV27 combines with J gene TRBJ2-7, with D tentatively TRBD1 (5 bases). Germline lookup yields CDR1 MNHEY and CDR2 SMNVEV (reference sequence). The ends were cut back, 4 bases at V and 2 bases at J, with 12 bases in the middle. CDR3 length equals 14 residues. CDR3 sequence reads: CASSSRQMAYEQYF. CDR3 bases: TGTGCCAGCAGTTCCAGACAGATGGCCTACGAGCAGTACTTC.

The J gene is TRBJ2-7, the V gene TRBV6-8, with TRBD1 as a possible D gene (5 bases). The CDR3 has 14 amino acids. Trimming pared 7 bases from V and 3 bases from J, leaving 16 bases between. CDR1 MNHGY and CDR2 SAAAGT come from the germline V gene. Here the CDR3 reads CASIGTGAHYEQYF. The CDR3, as DNA: TGTGCCAGCATCGGTACAGGAGCCCACTACGAGCAGTACTTC.

The rearrangement links TRBV9 to TRBJ1-1; 9 bases match TRBD1. CDR1 and CDR2 from the germline V gene are SGDLS and YYNGEE. The CDR3 covers 13 residues. The J segment lost 9 bases and the V segment lost 3 bases, leaving 6 bases of the junction unmatched. CDR3 protein: CASSGADRGKAFF. CDR3 nucleotides: TGTGCCAGCAGCGGAGCTGACAGGGGGAAAGCTTTCTTT.

A few counts support this clone. The rearrangement links TRBV11-2 to TRBJ2-1; 7 nucleotides agree with TRBD2. CDR1 and CDR2 from the germline V gene are SGHAT and FQNNGV. The CDR3 extends over 16 amino acids. The J segment lost 5 bases and the V segment lost 4 bases, leaving 11 bases of the junction unmatched. This CDR3 is CASSSFSGILNNEQFF. Written as DNA, the CDR3 is TGTGCCAGCAGCTCCTTCAGCGGGATCCTTAACAATGAGCAGTTCTTC.

This chain links TRBV5-1 with TRBJ2-5; TRBD1 might be the D (5 bases). Trimming removed 0 bases from V and 6 bases from J, with 12 bases in between. The CDR3 consists of 14 residues. Germline V gives CDR1 SGHRS, CDR2 YFSETQ. CDR3 amino acids: CASSLAAGQKTQYF. The CDR3 DNA reads as TGCGCCAGCAGCTTGGCGGCAGGGCAAAAGACCCAGTACTTC.

This chain connects TRBV7-9 to TRBJ1-5, with 7 bases matching TRBD1. This CDR3 spans 15 amino acids. The germline gives CDR1 SEHNR, CDR2 FQNEAQ (reference sequence). The V segment lost 3 bases and the J segment 0 bases; nucleotides outside the gene matches: 2. Written as DNA, the CDR3 is TGTGCCAGCAGCTTTGGGACAGCTAGCAATCAGCCCCAGCATTTT. Its translation is CASSFGTASNQPQHF.

V and J are TRBV28 and TRBJ2-3; 12 bases map to TRBD2. This CDR3 is 17 amino acids long. With 6 bases clipped from V and 2 bases from J, the junction kept 9 bases outside the gene matches. CDR1 and CDR2 from the germline V gene are MDHEN and SYDVKM. The CDR3 DNA reads as TGTGCCAGCAGGGGACTAGCGGGTAGCCTACCCACAGATACGCAGTATTTT. Protein product: CASRGLAGSLPTDTQYF.

The chain carries TRBV7-8 and TRBJ2-7; D is uncertain. The CDR3 covers 15 residues. Germline loops: CDR1 SGHVS, CDR2 FQNEAQ. Trimming cost V 1 base and J 3 bases, with 13 bases left between them. CDR3 nucleotides: TGTGCCAGCAGCTTAGATCGACTGTTAAACTACGAGCAGTACTTC. Translating gives CASSLDRLLNYEQYF.

This clone was seen a single time. This rearrangement joins TRBV28 to TRBJ2-1; TRBD2 agrees at 11 bases. CDR1 is MDHEN, CDR2 SYDVKM, per germline. The CDR3 runs 16 residues. V was pared by 4 bases and J by 10 bases, with 12 bases of the junction left unmatched. The CDR3 sequence: CASSSWGSGREKEQFF. CDR3 nucleotide sequence: TGTGCCAGCAGTTCATGGGGTAGCGGGAGGGAAAAAGAGCAGTTCTTC.

V gene TRBV5-1 combines with J gene TRBJ2-1, with 8 bases aligning to TRBD1. The V and J ends lost 2 bases and 6 bases, in that order; junction bases with no gene match: 4. The germline V gene encodes CDR1 SGHRS and CDR2 YFSETQ. The CDR3 is 14 residues long. CDR3 sequence reads: CASSFTGGTNEQFF. The CDR3 DNA follows: TGCGCCAGCAGCTTTACAGGGGGGACCAATGAGCAGTTCTTC.

This clone was counted between two and nine times. V gene TRBV5-4 combines with J gene TRBJ1-3, with 7 bases that match TRBD1. The germline gives CDR1 SGHNT, CDR2 YYREEE (reference sequence). This CDR3 spans 15 amino acids. V gave up 0 bases and J gave up 4 bases; unmatched junction bases: 4. Here the CDR3 DNA reads TGTGCCAGCAGCTTGGAGGGGGCGGAAGGAAACACCATATATTTT. Translated: CASSLEGAEGNTIYF. Filled out from reference TRBV5-4 and TRBJ1-3, the complete variable domain reads ETGVTQSPTHLIKTRGQQVTLRCSSQSGHNTVSWYQQALGQGPQFIFQYYREEENGRGNFPPRFSGLQFPNYSSELNVNALELDDSALYLCASSLEGAEGNTIYFGEGSWLTVV.

This rearrangement joins TRBV11-2 to TRBJ2-7; 7 nucleotides align to TRBD2. The J segment lost 5 bases and the V segment lost 6 bases, leaving 10 bases of the junction unmatched. Germline V gene sequence: CDR1 SGHAT, CDR2 FQNNGV. The CDR3 is 14 amino acids. CDR3 loop: CASSYSGTGNEQYF. In nucleotides, the CDR3 is TGTGCCAGCAGTTACAGCGGGACGGGGAACGAGCAGTACTTC.

The V call is TRBV19, the J call TRBJ2-2, with D perhaps matching TRBD1 (6 bases). This CDR3 is 16 amino acids long. Per germline, CDR1 LNHDA and CDR2 SQIVND (reference sequence). The germline V and J ends were trimmed by 8 bases and 2 bases, with 18 bases remaining between them. The CDR3 protein is CASLGAPPKNTGELFF. The CDR3 DNA follows: TGTGCCAGTTTGGGGGCCCCCCCTAAAAACACCGGGGAGCTGTTTTTT.

The chain employs TRBV6-5 and TRBJ1-1; D is possibly TRBD1 (6 bases). The CDR3 loop spans 14 amino acids. Germline CDR1 and CDR2: MNHEY and SVGAGI. The germline V and J ends were trimmed by 4 bases and 4 bases, with 13 bases remaining between them. The CDR3 DNA follows: TGTGCCAGCAGTTTTATCGGCAGGGGCACTGAAGCTTTCTTT. Translated: CASSFIGRGTEAFF.

This chain uses TRBV6-1 with TRBJ1-4, with 9 positions matching TRBD1. This CDR3 spans 16 amino acids. With V trimmed by 4 bases and J by 8 bases, 11 bases remained unmatched. Germline V gene sequence: CDR1 MNHNS, CDR2 SASEGT. CDR3 nucleotide sequence: TGTGCCAGCAGTGTGTTACAGGGGGCGGGTAAAGAAAAACTGTTTTTT. Protein: CASSVLQGAGKEKLFF.

This chain joins TRBV18 and TRBJ1-1; 7 bases fit TRBD1. Germline CDR1 reads KGHSH; CDR2 reads LQKENI. V lost 3 bases and J lost 1; bases outside the gene matches: 5. The CDR3 sequence is 15 residues long. DNA of the CDR3: TGTGCCAGCTCACCCGGGACAGACAGGAACACTGAAGCTTTCTTT. This codes for CASSPGTDRNTEAFF.